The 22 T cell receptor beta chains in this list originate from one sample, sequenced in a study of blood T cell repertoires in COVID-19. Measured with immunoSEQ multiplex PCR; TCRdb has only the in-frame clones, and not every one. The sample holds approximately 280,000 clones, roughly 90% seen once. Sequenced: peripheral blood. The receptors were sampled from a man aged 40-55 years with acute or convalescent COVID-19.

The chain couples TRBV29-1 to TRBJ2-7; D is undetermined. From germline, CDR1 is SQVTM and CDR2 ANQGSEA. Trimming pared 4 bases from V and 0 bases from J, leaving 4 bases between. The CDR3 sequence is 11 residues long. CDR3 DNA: TGCAGCGTTGTAGTCTCCTACGAGCAGTACTTC. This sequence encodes CSVVVSYEQYF.

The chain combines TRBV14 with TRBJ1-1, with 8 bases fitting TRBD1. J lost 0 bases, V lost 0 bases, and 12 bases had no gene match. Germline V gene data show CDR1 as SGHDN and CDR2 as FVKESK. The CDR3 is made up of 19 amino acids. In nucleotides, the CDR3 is TGTGCCAGCAGCCAAGATCCGTGGACAGGGATAGCCATGAACACTGAAGCTTTCTTT. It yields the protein CASSQDPWTGIAMNTEAFF.

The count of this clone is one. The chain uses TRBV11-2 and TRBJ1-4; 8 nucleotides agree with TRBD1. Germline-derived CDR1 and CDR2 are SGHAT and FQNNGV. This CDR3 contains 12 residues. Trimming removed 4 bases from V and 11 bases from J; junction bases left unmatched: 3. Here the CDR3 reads CASSSTGGKLFF. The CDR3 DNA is TGTGCCAGCAGCTCTACAGGGGGGAAACTGTTTTTT.

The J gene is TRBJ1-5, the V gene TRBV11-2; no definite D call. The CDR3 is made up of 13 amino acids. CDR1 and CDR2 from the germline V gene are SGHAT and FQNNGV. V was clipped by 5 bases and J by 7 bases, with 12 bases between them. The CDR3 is CASSRGLRQPQHF. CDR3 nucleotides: TGTGCCAGCAGCCGAGGGCTTAGGCAGCCCCAGCATTTT. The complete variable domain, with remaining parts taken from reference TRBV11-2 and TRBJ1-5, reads EAGVAQSPRYKIIEKRQSVAFWCNPISGHATLYWYQQILGQGPKLLIQFQNNGVVDDSQLPKDRFSAERLKGVDSTLKIQPAKLEDSAVYLCASSRGLRQPQHFGDGTRLSIL.

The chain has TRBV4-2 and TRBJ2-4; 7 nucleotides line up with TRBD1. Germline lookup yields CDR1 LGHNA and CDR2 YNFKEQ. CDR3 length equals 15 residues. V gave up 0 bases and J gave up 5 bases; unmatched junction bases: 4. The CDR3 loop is CASSQDRGGQNIQYF. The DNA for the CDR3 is TGTGCCAGCAGCCAAGACAGAGGGGGCCAAAACATTCAGTACTTC.

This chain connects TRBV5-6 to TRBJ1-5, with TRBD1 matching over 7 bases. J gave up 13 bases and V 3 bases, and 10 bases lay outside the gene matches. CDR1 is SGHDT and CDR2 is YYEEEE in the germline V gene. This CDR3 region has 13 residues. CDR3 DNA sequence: TGTGCCAGCAGCTCTAAAAACAGGGGACGGCAGCATTTT. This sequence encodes CASSSKNRGRQHF.

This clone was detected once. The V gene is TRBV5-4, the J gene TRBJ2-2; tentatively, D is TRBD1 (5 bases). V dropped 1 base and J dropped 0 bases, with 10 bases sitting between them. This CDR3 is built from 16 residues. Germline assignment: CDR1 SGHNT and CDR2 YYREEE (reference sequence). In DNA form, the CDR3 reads TGTGCCAGCAGCTTGTACCCACAGGCGAACACCGGGGAGCTGTTTTTT. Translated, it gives CASSLYPQANTGELFF.

This CDR3 reads CASSPREGGDEQYF. CDR3 in DNA: TGCGCCAGCAGCCCCCGGGAGGGAGGGGACGAGCAGTACTTC. The chain carries TRBV5-1 and TRBJ2-7; 8 nucleotides agree with TRBD2. The germline V gene has CDR1 SGHRS and CDR2 YFSETQ. J lost 5 bases, V lost 4 bases, and 8 bases had no gene match. The CDR3 has 14 amino acids.

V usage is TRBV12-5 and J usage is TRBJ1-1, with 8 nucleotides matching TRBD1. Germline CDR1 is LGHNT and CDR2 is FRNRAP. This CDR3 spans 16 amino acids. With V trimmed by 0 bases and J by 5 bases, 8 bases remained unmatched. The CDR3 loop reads CASGLVGQGAWTEAFF. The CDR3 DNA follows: TGTGCTAGTGGTTTGGTAGGGCAGGGGGCGTGGACTGAAGCTTTCTTT.

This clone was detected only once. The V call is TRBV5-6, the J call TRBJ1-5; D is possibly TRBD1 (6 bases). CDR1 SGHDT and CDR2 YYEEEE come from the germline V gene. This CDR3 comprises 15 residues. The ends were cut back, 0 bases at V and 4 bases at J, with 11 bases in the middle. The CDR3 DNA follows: TGTGCCAGCAGCTTGGGCTGGGGACAAAATCAGCCCCAGCATTTT. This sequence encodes CASSLGWGQNQPQHF.

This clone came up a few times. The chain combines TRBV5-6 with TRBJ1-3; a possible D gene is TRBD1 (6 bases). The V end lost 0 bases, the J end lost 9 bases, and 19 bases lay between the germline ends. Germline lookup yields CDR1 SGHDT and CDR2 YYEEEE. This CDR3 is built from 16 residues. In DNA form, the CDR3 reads TGTGCCAGCAGCTTGGCCGTGGGGGCTGGAACGCGCACCATATATTTT. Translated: CASSLAVGAGTRTIYF.

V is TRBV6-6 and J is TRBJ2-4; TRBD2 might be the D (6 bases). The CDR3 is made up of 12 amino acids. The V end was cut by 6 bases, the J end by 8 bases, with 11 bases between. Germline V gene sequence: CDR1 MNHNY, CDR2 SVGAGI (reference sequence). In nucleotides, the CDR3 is TGTGCCAGCAGGGCGGGATCCGACATTCAGTACTTC. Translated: CASRAGSDIQYF.

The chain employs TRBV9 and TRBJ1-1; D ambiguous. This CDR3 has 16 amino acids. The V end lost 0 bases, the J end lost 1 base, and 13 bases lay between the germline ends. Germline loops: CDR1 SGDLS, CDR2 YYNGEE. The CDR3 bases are TGTGCCAGCAGCGTAGCTTCGAGGCTTCCGAACACTGAAGCTTTCTTT. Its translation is CASSVASRLPNTEAFF. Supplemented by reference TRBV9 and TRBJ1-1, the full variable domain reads DSGVTQTPKHLITATGQRVTLRCSPRSGDLSVYWYQQSLDQGLQFLIQYYNGEERAKGNILERFSAQQFPDLHSELNLSSLELGDSALYFCASSVASRLPNTEAFFGQGTRLTVV.

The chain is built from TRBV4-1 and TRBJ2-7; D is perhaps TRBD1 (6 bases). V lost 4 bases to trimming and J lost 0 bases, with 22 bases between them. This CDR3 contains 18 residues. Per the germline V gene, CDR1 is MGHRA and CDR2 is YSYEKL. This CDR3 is CASSRNLRAGESSYEQYF. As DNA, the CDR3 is TGCGCCAGCAGCCGGAATCTAAGGGCAGGGGAAAGCTCCTACGAGCAGTACTTC.

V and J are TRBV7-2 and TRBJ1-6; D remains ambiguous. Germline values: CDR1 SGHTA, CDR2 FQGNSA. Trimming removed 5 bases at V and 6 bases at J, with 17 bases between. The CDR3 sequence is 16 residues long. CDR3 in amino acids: CASSPHGGGINSPLHF. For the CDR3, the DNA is TGTGCCAGCAGCCCCCACGGTGGAGGGATTAATTCACCCCTCCACTTT.

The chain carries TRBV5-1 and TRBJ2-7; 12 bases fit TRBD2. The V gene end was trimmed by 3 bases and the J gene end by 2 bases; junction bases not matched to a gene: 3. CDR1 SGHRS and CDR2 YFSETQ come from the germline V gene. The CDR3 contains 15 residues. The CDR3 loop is CASSSLAGGPYEQYF. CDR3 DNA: TGCGCCAGCAGCTCTCTAGCGGGGGGGCCCTACGAGCAGTACTTC.

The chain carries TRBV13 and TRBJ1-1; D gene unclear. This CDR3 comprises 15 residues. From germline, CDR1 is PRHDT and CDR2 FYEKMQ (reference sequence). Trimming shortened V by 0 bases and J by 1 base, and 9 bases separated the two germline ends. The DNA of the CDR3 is TGTGCCAGCAGCTTAGGTTACCGAGAGAACACTGAAGCTTTCTTT. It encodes CASSLGYRENTEAFF.

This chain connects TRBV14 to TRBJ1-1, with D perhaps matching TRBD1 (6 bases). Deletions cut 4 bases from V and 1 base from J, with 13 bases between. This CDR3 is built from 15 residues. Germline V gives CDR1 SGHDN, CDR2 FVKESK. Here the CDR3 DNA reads TGTGCCAGCAGCCGCGGGTGGGACAAGAACACTGAAGCTTTCTTT. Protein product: CASSRGWDKNTEAFF.

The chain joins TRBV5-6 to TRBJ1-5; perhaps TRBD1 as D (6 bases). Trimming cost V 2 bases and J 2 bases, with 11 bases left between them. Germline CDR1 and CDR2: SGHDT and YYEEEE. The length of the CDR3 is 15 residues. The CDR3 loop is CASSFQSGGNQPQHF. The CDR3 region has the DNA TGTGCCAGCAGCTTCCAGTCAGGGGGCAATCAGCCCCAGCATTTT.

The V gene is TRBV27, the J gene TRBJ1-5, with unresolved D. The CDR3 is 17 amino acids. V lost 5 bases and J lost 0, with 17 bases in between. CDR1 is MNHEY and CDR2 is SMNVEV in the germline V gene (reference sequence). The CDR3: CASSPQASPYSNQPQHF. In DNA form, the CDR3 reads TGTGCCAGCAGTCCCCAGGCGAGTCCTTATAGCAATCAGCCCCAGCATTTT.

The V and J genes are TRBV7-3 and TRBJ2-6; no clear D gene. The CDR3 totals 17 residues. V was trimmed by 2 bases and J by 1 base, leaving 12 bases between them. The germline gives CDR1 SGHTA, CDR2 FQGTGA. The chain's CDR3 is CASSLFPPSSGANVLTF. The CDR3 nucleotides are TGTGCCAGCAGCTTATTCCCCCCTTCTTCTGGGGCCAACGTCCTGACTTTC.

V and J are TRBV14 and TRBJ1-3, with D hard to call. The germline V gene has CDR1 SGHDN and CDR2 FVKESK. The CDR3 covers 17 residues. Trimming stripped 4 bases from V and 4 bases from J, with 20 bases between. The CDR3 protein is CASSPGQPLRWGNTIYF. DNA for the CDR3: TGTGCCAGCAGCCCTGGGCAGCCCTTGCGTTGGGGAAACACCATATATTTT.